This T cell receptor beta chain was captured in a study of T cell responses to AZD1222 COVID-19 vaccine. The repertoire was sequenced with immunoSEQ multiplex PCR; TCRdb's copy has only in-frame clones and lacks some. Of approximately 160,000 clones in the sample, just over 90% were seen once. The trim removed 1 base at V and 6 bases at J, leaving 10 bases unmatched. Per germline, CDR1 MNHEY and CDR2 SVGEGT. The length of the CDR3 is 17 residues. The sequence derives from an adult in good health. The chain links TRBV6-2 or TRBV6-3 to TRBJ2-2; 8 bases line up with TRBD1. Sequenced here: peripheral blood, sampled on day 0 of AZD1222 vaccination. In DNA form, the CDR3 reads TGTGCCAGCAGTTACTACCGGGTGGCAGGGGGCCCCGGGGAGCTGTTTTTT. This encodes CASSYYRVAGGPGELFF.